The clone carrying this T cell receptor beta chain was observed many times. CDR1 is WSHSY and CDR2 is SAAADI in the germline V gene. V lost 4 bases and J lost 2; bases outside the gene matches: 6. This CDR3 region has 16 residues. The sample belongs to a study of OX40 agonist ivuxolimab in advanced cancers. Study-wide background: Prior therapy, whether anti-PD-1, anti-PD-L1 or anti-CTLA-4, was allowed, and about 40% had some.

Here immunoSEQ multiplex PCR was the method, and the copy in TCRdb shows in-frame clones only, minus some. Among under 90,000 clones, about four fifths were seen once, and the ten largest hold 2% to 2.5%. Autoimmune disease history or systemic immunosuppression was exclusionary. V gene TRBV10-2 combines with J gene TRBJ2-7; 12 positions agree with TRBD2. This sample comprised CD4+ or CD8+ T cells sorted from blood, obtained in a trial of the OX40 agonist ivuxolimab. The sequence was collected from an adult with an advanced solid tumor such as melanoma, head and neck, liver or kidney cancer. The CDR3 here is CASSGGLAGFPYEQYF. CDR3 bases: TGCGCCAGCAGTGGCGGACTAGCGGGGTTTCCCTACGAGCAGTACTTC.